The next 29 T cell receptor beta chains were all read from a single sample in a study of shared clonotypes between healthy human individuals. Data came from immunoSEQ multiplex PCR; TCRdb stores just in-frame clones and leaves some out. The data contain some 530,000 clones, around four fifths of them singletons. Sample: PBMCs. The receptor source for this set is a woman aged 40-49 years in good health. Some clones in this sample may be carry-over from other donors' samples.

CDR3 protein: CASSPLAGGADTQYF. The CDR3 region has the DNA TGTGCCAGCTCACCCCTGGCGGGAGGTGCAGATACGCAGTATTTT. J is TRBJ2-3 and V is TRBV18; 8 bases are shared with TRBD2. CDR1 and CDR2 (germline): KGHSH, LQKENI. V dropped 3 bases and J dropped 4; count of bases not matched to a gene: 6. This CDR3 is 15 amino acids long. The whole variable domain, filled in from reference TRBV18 and TRBJ2-3, reads NAGVMQNPRHLVRRRGQEARLRCSPMKGHSHVYWYRQLPEEGLKFMVYLQKENIIDESGMPKERFSAEFPKEGPSILRIQQVVRGDSAAYFCASSPLAGGADTQYFGPGTRLTVL.

V is TRBV27 and J is TRBJ1-5; perhaps TRBD1 as D (6 bases). The germline CDR1 and CDR2 sequences are MNHEY and SMNVEV (reference sequence). The CDR3 has 15 amino acids. Trimming stripped 6 bases from V and 7 bases from J, with 19 bases between. CDR3 protein: CASRRGSREDQPQHF. The DNA for the CDR3 is TGTGCCAGCAGGAGGGGGTCCAGGGAGGACCAGCCCCAGCATTTT.

CDR3 nucleotides: TGTGCCAGTAGTCCCACCCAGGGCAATCAGCCCCAGCATTTT. Translating it yields CASSPTQGNQPQHF. This rearrangement joins TRBV19 to TRBJ1-5; D unresolved. From germline, CDR1 is LNHDA and CDR2 SQIVND (reference sequence). V was pared by 5 bases and J by 2 bases, with 10 bases between. The CDR3 has 14 residues. The complete variable domain, with remaining parts taken from reference TRBV19 and TRBJ1-5, reads DGGITQSPKYLFRKEGQNVTLSCEQNLNHDAMYWYRQDPGQGLRLIYYSQIVNDFQKGDIAEGYSVSREKKESFPLTVTSAQKNPTAFYLCASSPTQGNQPQHFGDGTRLSIL.

The chain has TRBV6-4 and TRBJ1-2, with D perhaps TRBD1 (5 bases). The germline gives CDR1 MRHNA, CDR2 SNTAGT. V lost 4 bases, J lost 7 bases, and 13 bases lay in between. The CDR3 is 13 residues long. As DNA, the CDR3 is TGTGCCAGCAGTGTCCTCCAGGGATCTGGCTACACCTTC. Translated: CASSVLQGSGYTF.

This clone was observed a few times. V and J are TRBV10-2 and TRBJ2-1; D is possibly TRBD1 or TRBD2 (6 bases each). This CDR3 is built from 16 residues. Trimming removed 2 bases from V and 0 bases from J, with 11 bases in between. Germline loops: CDR1 WSHSY, CDR2 SAAADI. CDR3 in amino acids: CASSEGGTSSYNEQFF. In nucleotides, the CDR3 is TGCGCCAGCAGTGAGGGCGGGACAAGCTCCTACAATGAGCAGTTCTTC.

The sample holds a few counts of this clone. The CDR3 nucleotides are TGTGCCACCCTCTTACGAGGGGAAGCTTTCTTT. It specifies CATLLRGEAFF. This chain links TRBV28 with TRBJ1-1; D is undetermined. CDR3 length equals 11 residues. The germline gives CDR1 MDHEN, CDR2 SYDVKM. The V end was cut by 10 bases, the J end by 8 bases, with 14 bases between.

In this sample, this clone turned up once. This chain joins TRBV7-2 and TRBJ1-3; 7 bases align to TRBD1. Germline CDR1 and CDR2: SGHTA and FQGNSA. With V trimmed by 2 bases and J by 0 bases, 13 bases remained unmatched. The CDR3 has 19 residues. CDR3 loop: CASSLIVWTGRSSGNTIYF. CDR3 DNA sequence: TGTGCCAGCAGCTTAATTGTCTGGACAGGCCGAAGCTCTGGAAACACCATATATTTT.

The chain couples TRBV7-2 to TRBJ1-1; D perhaps matches TRBD1 (5 bases). V was cut by 3 bases and J by 1 base, with 12 bases left in between. Per germline, CDR1 SGHTA and CDR2 FQGNSA. The CDR3 runs to 15 residues. CDR3 residues: CASSFTGATNTEAFF. CDR3 nucleotide sequence: TGTGCCAGCAGCTTCACAGGAGCTACGAACACTGAAGCTTTCTTT.

A note on this clone: A much larger clone lies one base from this, so it may be a read error. The V and J genes are TRBV6-6 and TRBJ1-2; D is unresolved. This CDR3 spans 14 amino acids. Per germline, CDR1 MNHNY and CDR2 SVGAGI (reference sequence). This CDR3 reads CASSLDGPNYGYAF. As DNA, the CDR3 is TGTGCCAGCAGCCTTGACGGACCGAACTATGGCTACGCCTTC.

The V and J genes are TRBV7-9 and TRBJ1-1; D is uncertain. The CDR3 consists of 13 residues. Germline V lookup: CDR1 SEHNR, CDR2 FQNEAQ (reference sequence). V shed 3 bases and J shed 0 bases, with 5 bases lying between them. CDR3 loop: CASSFNMNTEAFF. The CDR3 bases are TGTGCCAGCAGCTTTAATATGAACACTGAAGCTTTCTTT.

V and J are TRBV7-9 and TRBJ2-7, with 9 bases aligning to TRBD2. The CDR3 has 16 residues. Looked up from germline, CDR1 is SEHNR and CDR2 is FQNEAQ (reference sequence). With V trimmed by 2 bases and J by 0 bases, 5 bases remained unmatched. CDR3 bases: TGTGCCAGCAGCTTAAGTAGCGGGAGCTCCTCCTACGAGCAGTACTTC. Translated, it gives CASSLSSGSSSYEQYF.

This clone was picked up a small number of times. V gene TRBV7-2 combines with J gene TRBJ2-3, with D possibly TRBD1 on 5 matching bases. Trimming took 1 base from V and 8 from J, leaving 19 bases between them. This CDR3 is 16 amino acids long. Germline-derived CDR1 and CDR2 are SGHTA and FQGNSA. The CDR3 DNA reads TGTGCCAGCAGCTTAGGGGTAACAGGAGAATTAGGTACGCAGTATTTT. Its translation is CASSLGVTGELGTQYF.

In DNA form, the CDR3 reads TGCAGCGTTCTAGGCGGGGTGGGAGAAAAACTGTTTTTT. Its protein product is CSVLGGVGEKLFF. The V gene is TRBV29-1, the J gene TRBJ1-4; D gene unclear. Germline V gives CDR1 SQVTM, CDR2 ANQGSEA. The V gene lost 5 bases and the J gene lost 8 bases, with 15 bases spanning the gap. CDR3 length: 13 amino acids.

The J gene is TRBJ2-1, the V gene TRBV28; TRBD2 matches at 9 bases. Per germline, CDR1 MDHEN and CDR2 SYDVKM. The CDR3 spans 16 residues. V trimming: 5 bases; J trimming: 2 bases; junction bases outside the gene matches: 7. As DNA, the CDR3 is TGTGCCAGCAGTATTAGCGGGAGTAGGGCCTACAATGAGCAGTTCTTC. It translates to CASSISGSRAYNEQFF.

This chain joins TRBV9 and TRBJ2-2; TRBD1 is a possible D gene (6 bases). The germline V and J ends were trimmed by 3 bases and 4 bases, with 10 bases remaining between them. The CDR3 is 14 residues long. CDR1 and CDR2 from the germline V gene are SGDLS and YYNGEE. CDR3 DNA: TGTGCCAGCAGCGCCAGGGGTTCCACCGGGGAGCTGTTTTTT. It yields the protein CASSARGSTGELFF.

The V and J genes are TRBV27 and TRBJ2-1; 7 nucleotides line up with TRBD2. Germline V gives CDR1 MNHEY, CDR2 SMNVEV (reference sequence). This CDR3 comprises 17 residues. Trimming at V came to 2 bases and at J to 2 bases, leaving 9 bases not matched to a gene. CDR3: CASSLRLLAVPYNEQFF. The CDR3 nucleotides are TGTGCCAGCAGTTTACGGCTCCTAGCGGTCCCCTACAATGAGCAGTTCTTC.

The gene calls are TRBV7-9 and TRBJ1-3; D possibly corresponds to TRBD1 (6 bases). The CDR3 is 15 amino acids. Germline CDR1 SEHNR, CDR2 FQNEAQ (reference sequence). Trimming stripped 5 bases from V and 2 bases from J, with 13 bases between. The CDR3 here is CASSMRGNAGNTIYF. For the CDR3, the DNA is TGTGCCAGCAGCATGAGGGGGAACGCTGGAAACACCATATATTTT. Drawing the rest from reference TRBV7-9 and TRBJ1-3, the complete variable domain is DTGVSQNPRHKITKRGQNVTFRCDPISEHNRLYWYRQTLGQGPEFLTYFQNEAQLEKSRLLSDRFSAERPKGSFSTLEIQRTEQGDSAMYLCASSMRGNAGNTIYFGEGSWLTVV.

J is TRBJ2-7 and V is TRBV7-6, with 7 bases identical to TRBD1. Germline values: CDR1 SGHVS, CDR2 FNYEAQ. Trimming cost V 1 base and J 0 bases; bases outside gene matches: 0. The CDR3 totals 14 residues. The CDR3 region has the DNA TGTGCCAGCAGCTTAGACAGGGGCTCCTACGAGCAGTACTTC. Translating it yields CASSLDRGSYEQYF.

The CDR3 reads CASSLTLEETQYF. CDR3 coding DNA: TGTGCCAGCAGTTTGACATTAGAAGAGACCCAGTACTTC. The chain recombines TRBV28 with TRBJ2-5; D remains unclear. Germline assignment: CDR1 MDHEN and CDR2 SYDVKM. The CDR3 covers 13 residues. Trimming took 3 bases from V and 3 from J, leaving 8 bases between them.

This chain connects TRBV5-1 to TRBJ2-1, with 10 nucleotides matching TRBD1. In germline, CDR1 is SGHRS, CDR2 YFSETQ. The CDR3 totals 14 residues. The V and J ends lost 0 bases and 9 bases, in that order; junction bases with no gene match: 3. The CDR3, as DNA: TGCGCCAGCAGCTTGGGGACAGGGGGTCTTGAGCAGTTCTTC. As protein: CASSLGTGGLEQFF.

This clone was detected a few times. In DNA, the CDR3 is TGTGCCAGTAGTAAGGGGTGGCAATCCCAAGCTAATGAAAAACTGTTTTTT. It translates to CASSKGWQSQANEKLFF. This chain uses TRBV19 with TRBJ1-4, with D tentatively TRBD1 (5 bases). CDR1 is LNHDA, CDR2 SQIVND, per germline (reference sequence). Trimming removed 4 bases from V and 3 bases from J, with 18 bases in between. This CDR3 region has 17 residues.

This clone was observed a few times. V usage is TRBV18 and J usage is TRBJ1-1, with TRBD1 as a possible D gene (6 bases). Looked up from germline, CDR1 is KGHSH and CDR2 is LQKENI. V shed 6 bases and J shed 1 base, with 12 bases lying between them. The CDR3 is 14 residues long. CDR3 region: CASSRGTQNTEAFF. For the CDR3, the DNA is TGTGCCAGCTCCCGCGGGACACAGAACACTGAAGCTTTCTTT.

This sequence joins TRBV29-1 and TRBJ2-1; TRBD2 matches at 8 bases. The CDR3 length is 13 residues. V lost 5 bases and J lost 6; bases outside the gene matches: 6. Per germline, CDR1 SQVTM and CDR2 ANQGSEA. The CDR3 sequence is CSVSGTSSNEQFF. CDR3 DNA sequence: TGCAGCGTTTCCGGGACTAGTTCCAATGAGCAGTTCTTC.

This rearrangement joins TRBV7-9 to TRBJ1-3; D not resolved. Looked up from germline, CDR1 is SEHNR and CDR2 is FQNEAQ (reference sequence). The CDR3 sequence is 14 residues long. V lost 1 base, J lost 3 bases, and 7 bases lay in between. CDR3 sequence: CASSLVADGNTIYF. The CDR3 nucleotides are TGTGCCAGCAGCTTAGTTGCGGATGGAAACACCATATATTTT. The full variable domain, with the rest looked up from reference TRBV7-9 and TRBJ1-3, is DTGVSQNPRHKITKRGQNVTFRCDPISEHNRLYWYRQTLGQGPEFLTYFQNEAQLEKSRLLSDRFSAERPKGSFSTLEIQRTEQGDSAMYLCASSLVADGNTIYFGEGSWLTVV.

The J gene is TRBJ2-7, the V gene TRBV4-2; tentatively, D is TRBD1 (6 bases). The CDR3 totals 17 residues. Trimming took off 1 base at V and 8 bases at J, with 24 bases between the two ends. The V gene's germline CDR1 is LGHNA and CDR2 YNFKEQ. CDR3 in amino acids: CASSQARRIKPGQQQYF. The CDR3 DNA follows: TGTGCCAGCAGCCAAGCCCGAAGAATAAAGCCGGGACAACAGCAGTACTTC.

The chain is built from TRBV6-1 and TRBJ1-4; possible D gene TRBD1, 5 bases. The V gene lost 7 bases and the J gene lost 5 bases, with 17 bases spanning the gap. Germline-derived CDR1 and CDR2 are MNHNS and SASEGT. The CDR3 loop spans 15 amino acids. Here the CDR3 reads CASKFGGRANEKLFF. CDR3 DNA: TGTGCCAGCAAATTTGGAGGCAGGGCGAATGAAAAACTGTTTTTT.

The rearrangement links TRBV28 to TRBJ2-5; D remains unclear. The DNA end is a closer match to TRBJ2-7, so the J assignment may be wrong. Germline V gives CDR1 MDHEN, CDR2 SYDVKM. CDR3 length: 14 amino acids. CDR3 in amino acids: CAVSYGTISYEQYF. The CDR3 region has the DNA TGTGCCGTTTCTTACGGCACAATCTCCTACGAGCAGTACTTC.

This chain uses TRBV29-1 with TRBJ2-5, with 14 bases lining up with TRBD2. Germline V CDR1 and CDR2: SQVTM, ANQGSEA. The CDR3 is made up of 15 amino acids. V shed 6 bases, J shed 3 bases, and the junction held 6 bases outside the gene matches. CDR3 nucleotide sequence: TGCAGCGTCGGGGGACTAGCGGGGGCAAAAGAGACCCAGTACTTC. Protein product: CSVGGLAGAKETQYF.

The chain recombines TRBV11-3 with TRBJ2-1; D gene ambiguous. V lost 1 base to trimming and J lost 10 bases, with 11 bases between them. The germline V gene encodes CDR1 SGHNT and CDR2 YENEEA. CDR3 length equals 13 residues. This CDR3 reads CASSLAGSGEQFF. The CDR3, as DNA: TGTGCCAGCAGCTTAGCCGGGTCCGGCGAGCAGTTCTTC.